This T cell receptor (beta chain) is drawn from a study of T cell changes during pregnancy in multiple sclerosis. Here immunoSEQ multiplex PCR was the method, and the copy in TCRdb shows in-frame clones only, minus some. The repertoire holds over 55,000 clones, with approximately 94% as singletons. This receptor was obtained from a female donor with multiple sclerosis, enrolled in a pregnancy study. The sequencing here drew on CD8+ T cells from peripheral blood mononuclear cells, taken in the third trimester of pregnancy.

Here the CDR3 reads CASSDSRMQGNGYTF. The CDR3 DNA reads TGTGCCAGCAGTGACTCGAGGATGCAGGGGAATGGCTACACCTTC. The chain recombines TRBV6-4 with TRBJ1-2; maybe TRBD1 (6 bases). The CDR3 loop spans 15 amino acids. The germline V gene has CDR1 MRHNA and CDR2 SNTAGT. V was pared by 0 bases and J by 6 bases, with 14 bases between.